The TCR beta chain under discussion was sequenced for a study of shared clonotypes between healthy human individuals. The method was immunoSEQ multiplex PCR; TCRdb's version includes in-frame clones alone and lacks a portion of them. This sample carries about 680,000 clones, around 72% of them seen once, and the ten largest clones take approximately 1.8%. The CDR3 loop spans 14 amino acids. The germline gives CDR1 SGHRS, CDR2 YFSETQ. To note about this clone: The antigen remains undetermined. The sample holds other DNA sequences that translate to the same CDR3.

Study-wide findings and caveats: Naive CD4 clonotype sharing across a handful of donors was approximately 5%.

This TCR was sampled from a woman aged 25 to 39 in good health. This sequence joins TRBV5-1 and TRBJ2-5, with 11 bases identical to TRBD1. The J call is in doubt because the DNA end fits TRBJ2-7 better. Sequenced input: memory CD4+ T cells sorted from blood. The subset: CD45RA-negative fraction. The CDR3 here is CASSPGTGGLEQYF. The CDR3 nucleotides are TGCGCCAGCAGCCCTGGGACAGGGGGGCTCGAGCAGTACTTC.